This TCR beta chain was observed in a study of shared clonotypes between healthy human individuals. At the level of the study: Three plates each covered CD4 naive and memory; CD8 naive two, CD8 memory one. Overall study results and limits: Estimated richness was generally greater in naive than memory subsets.

It was CD45RO-negative cells, positively selected for CCR7, that made up naive CD8 cells, with terminally differentiated effector memory CD45RA+ cells excluded. With regard to this clone: Antigen unknown.

Authors' processing steps: Filtering of immunoSEQ junctional sequences could not match full-length read filtering. Assay: immunoSEQ multiplex PCR; the TCRdb copy retains only in-frame clones and omits some. The V and J calls and clone size come from that table; D and trimming were worked out from the DNA. The sample shows around 2,100,000 clones, about 95% of them seen only once. Germline assignment: CDR1 WSHSY and CDR2 SAAADI. With 3 bases removed from V and 4 bases from J, the gap between germline ends came to 16 bases. This CDR3 contains 16 residues. The receptor's source is a man aged 18 to 30 in good health. This sequence joins TRBV10-2 and TRBJ2-1; D is possibly TRBD1 or TRBD2 (5 bases each). Sequencing used naive CD8+ T cells sorted from blood. This chain's CDR3 is CASSETGTGPYNEQFF. The DNA of the CDR3 is TGCGCCAGCAGTGAAACCGGGACGGGCCCATACAATGAGCAGTTCTTC.